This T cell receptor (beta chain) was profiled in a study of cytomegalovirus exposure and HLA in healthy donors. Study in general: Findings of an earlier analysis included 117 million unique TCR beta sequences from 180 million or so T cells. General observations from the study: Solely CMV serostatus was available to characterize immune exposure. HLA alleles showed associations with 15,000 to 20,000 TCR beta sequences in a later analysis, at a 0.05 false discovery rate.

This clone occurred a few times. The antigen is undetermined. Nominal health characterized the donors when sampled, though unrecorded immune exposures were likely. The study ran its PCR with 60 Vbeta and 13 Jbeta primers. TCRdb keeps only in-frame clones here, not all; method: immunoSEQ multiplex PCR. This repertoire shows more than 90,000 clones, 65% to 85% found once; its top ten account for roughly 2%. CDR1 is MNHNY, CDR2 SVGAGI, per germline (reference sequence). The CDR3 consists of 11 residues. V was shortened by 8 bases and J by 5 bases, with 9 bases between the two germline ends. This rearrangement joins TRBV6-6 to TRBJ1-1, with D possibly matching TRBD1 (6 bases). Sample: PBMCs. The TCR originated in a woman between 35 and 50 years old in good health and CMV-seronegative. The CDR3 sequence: CASQGNTEAFF. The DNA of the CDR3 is TGTGCCAGCCAGGGGAATACTGAAGCTTTCTTT.